What follows is one T cell receptor (beta chain) and its context. The target of this receptor is not known. No much larger clonotype is one base removed from it; base qualities were not supplied. Based on the germline V gene, the CDR1 and CDR2 sequences are SGHTA and FQGNSA. At the junction V is shortened by 4 bases and J by 8 bases, with 14 bases in between. The CDR3 covers 13 residues, taking in both the cysteine and the phenylalanine. Only the CDR3 DNA is retained, 39 bases long and in frame from the first base. After 10 days of culture, CD4+ T cells were isolated with the EasySep CD4+ T cell isolation kit. The absence of prior SARS-CoV-2 infection in healthy vaccine recipients was confirmed by negative nucleocapsid antibodies before and after vaccination. Half of the culture medium was replaced with fresh IL-2-containing medium on days 3 and 7. Unless noted otherwise, every peptide stimulation condition was grown in triplicate wells. Using Ficoll-Paque Plus gradient centrifugation, PBMC were separated from whole blood and then either used fresh or cryopreserved at -140C. Genomic DNA was extracted from cultured CD4+ T cells with the QIAamp micro DNA kit.

The data were obtained in a study of vaccination effects on CD4 cells after COVID-19 (dated by TCRdb to the early 2020s). Study-level background: The ViraFEST assay stimulated PBMC with viral peptide pools and then used TCR sequencing to identify antigen-specific CD4+ T cell clonotypes by expansion. In the study, cultures from other donors were sequenced using the Oncomine TCR Beta short-read assay on an Illumina iSeq 100. Each participant got two doses of an mRNA SARS-CoV-2 vaccine, either BNT162b2 or mRNA-1273. SARS-CoV-2 spike-specific CD4+ TCR repertoires were compared before and after mRNA vaccination in COVID-19 convalescent patients and in infection-naive vaccine recipients. Altogether, roughly 10 COVID-19 convalescent patients and a handful of SARS-CoV-2-naive healthy vaccine recipients made up the full study. Some 2.2 million PBMC per well were cultured in IMDM with approximately 5% human AB serum, 7.5 to 10 IU/ml IL-2 and gentamicin, plus 10 ug/ml peptides. What the work shows at the level of the full study, not this receptor alone: Clones induced by infection and clones induced by vaccination both contracted markedly at late timepoints after vaccination, which fits with T cell responses waning over time. In healthy vaccine recipients, vaccine-induced clones were almost all SARS-CoV-2 mono-reactive, with only 1 of 255 cross-reactive with common cold coronaviruses. Only a small number of convalescent patients were included, and no early post-infection timepoints were available, which limited the study.

Library construction relied on the immunoSEQ multiplex PCR assay. DNA from the cultured, isolated CD4+ T cells was subjected to TCR beta CDR3 sequencing. On the study's bioinformatics: Non-productive TCR sequences were discarded, and reads were trimmed to the CDR3 region, with only CDR3s of 7 or more amino acids retained. The MANAFEST web app was used to pick out antigen-specific clonotypes by comparing their expansion in peptide wells with that in reference cultures. Positive clones required FDR<0.05 expansion versus reference and all other wells, odds ratio above 5, and frequency above 0.1% in two replicate wells. Cross-reactive clonotypes were defined as significantly expanded in SARS-CoV-2 spike wells and in at least one common cold coronavirus spike condition. Levenshtein distance calculated with the stringdist R package was used to assess CDR3 similarity, and unrooted trees were constructed with ape in R 3.6.1. The table was pulled from immuneACCESS by TCRdb, which kept in-frame rearrangements only. Such tables lose some clones; where checked, under half of the loss comes from unresolved V genes, and the rest has no known cause. D and trimming were read from the DNA, whereas the V and J calls and clone size are those reported in that table. Here the sample has about 58,000 clones; about 83% occur a single time. The ten largest clones take up just over 3% of the sample.

The chain is encoded by TRBV7-2 joined to TRBJ1-1, with no reliable assignment of the D segment. Sequenced material: CD4+ T cells from PBMCs cultured without peptide, taken before COVID-19 vaccination. The TCR comes from a human donor who received a COVID-19 vaccine. The CDR3 reads as follows: CASSSIGKAEAFF. The DNA reads as follows: TGTGCCAGCAGCTCGATTGGGAAGGCCGAAGCTTTCTTT.